The clone carrying this TCR beta chain was picked up one time. What it binds is unknown. Profiled with immunoSEQ multiplex PCR; TCRdb holds only in-frame clones, not every one. Here the sample spans millions of clones, approximately 95% being singletons. This CDR3 has 15 residues. CDR1 and CDR2 from the germline V gene are LNHDA and SQIVND (reference sequence). V gave up 10 bases and J gave up 0 bases, with 19 bases separating them. The data derive from a study of shared clonotypes between healthy human individuals. Recent vaccinations or acute infections were absent in the healthy HIV-negative adult donors. Study findings and constraints: Sharing across a few donors was seen in roughly 5% of naive CD4 clonotypes.

The sequence was collected from a man between 18 and 35 years old in good health. Some clones in this sample may be carry-over from other donors' samples. The sample consisted of naive CD4+ T cells from PBMCs. The subset was: CD45RA+ positively selected. The chain joins TRBV19 to TRBJ2-7; TRBD1 is a possible D gene (6 bases). CDR3 residues: CATSNYPTGSYEQYF. CDR3 coding DNA: TGTGCCACCTCAAACTACCCGACAGGCTCCTACGAGCAGTACTTC.